This T cell receptor beta chain was captured by sequencing in a study of neoadjuvant anti-PD-1 for oral cavity cancer. Looking at the study overall: Non-progressing patients received a fourth nivolumab dose near day 43, then surgery on days 50-56.

Data came from immunoSEQ multiplex PCR; TCRdb stores just in-frame clones and leaves some out. The sample has approximately 17,000 clones; about 68% are singletons. This CDR3 region has 14 residues. Germline CDR1 is MNHEY and CDR2 is SVGAGI. V lost 6 bases, J lost 0 bases, and 4 bases stayed unmatched. The source material was PBMCs, sampled before nivolumab (anti-PD-1) treatment. The sequence derives from a person aged 40 to 85 with oral cavity squamous cell carcinoma. The rearrangement uses TRBV6-5 and TRBJ1-1, with TRBD1 identical over 7 bases. Here the CDR3 DNA reads TGTGCCAGCAGAAAGACAGGGATGAACACTGAAGCTTTCTTT. As protein: CASRKTGMNTEAFF.